The 16 T cell receptor beta chains below come from one sample, sequenced in a study of control samples from healthy donors and cancer patients (TCRdb year 2020). To prepare the library, the immunoSEQ multiplex PCR assay was applied. This is the immuneACCESS table as TCRdb keeps it, with only in-frame sequences that have V and J called. A part of the clones is gone; compared with another copy, unresolved V genes explain less than half, and the rest is unexplained. The sample table shows about 120,000 clones, and approximately 87% are seen once. The ten largest clones add up to about 12% of the sample. The sample taken for sequencing was blood. These TCRs come from a man between 25 and 39 years old in good health.

The chain has TRBV20-1 and TRBJ1-1; TRBD1 is a possible D gene (5 bases). Trimming took off 5 bases at V and 5 bases at J, with 9 bases between the two ends. Germline V gene sequence: CDR1 DFQATT, CDR2 SNEGSKA (reference sequence). There are 11 residues in the CDR3. This chain's CDR3 is CSAYRNTEAFF. The CDR3 DNA sequence: TGCAGTGCTTACAGGAATACTGAAGCTTTCTTT.

The chain combines TRBV5-1 with TRBJ1-4; TRBD1 might be the D (5 bases). The length of the CDR3 is 15 residues. Germline CDR1 is SGHRS and CDR2 is YFSETQ. V was pared by 3 bases and J by 6 bases, with 15 bases between. CDR3 sequence (DNA): TGCGCCAGCAGCTCCCCCGGGGGAGGCGATGAAAAACTGTTTTTT. As protein: CASSSPGGGDEKLFF.

CDR3 protein: CASSNLQGTLDGYTF. As DNA, the CDR3 is TGTGCCAGTAGTAACCTACAGGGGACTTTGGATGGCTACACCTTC. The chain employs TRBV19 and TRBJ1-2, with TRBD1 matching 7 bases. The CDR3 spans 15 residues. V dropped 4 bases and J dropped 6; count of bases not matched to a gene: 11. Germline loops: CDR1 LNHDA, CDR2 SQIVND (reference sequence).

The gene calls are TRBV27 and TRBJ1-1, with no clear D. The V and J ends lost 2 bases and 1 base respectively, with 11 bases between them. This CDR3 has 15 residues. Per the germline V gene, CDR1 is MNHEY and CDR2 is SMNVEV (reference sequence). The CDR3 loop reads CASSLNRRSNTEAFF. CDR3 nucleotides: TGTGCCAGCAGTTTAAATCGCCGGTCGAACACTGAAGCTTTCTTT.

In the case of this clone: Additional DNA sequences in this sample encode the identical CDR3. V is TRBV29-1 and J is TRBJ1-1, with D possibly matching TRBD1 (5 bases). Germline V CDR1 and CDR2: SQVTM, ANQGSEA. Trimming cost V 7 bases and J 0 bases, with 9 bases left between them. The CDR3 sequence is 12 residues long. The CDR3 DNA reads TGCAGCGCCCGACAGATGAACACTGAAGCTTTCTTT. Translating it yields CSARQMNTEAFF.

This clone was counted only a few times. The V and J genes are TRBV5-6 and TRBJ1-1; no reliable D call. The CDR3 spans 12 residues. V shed 2 bases and J shed 0 bases, with 2 bases lying between them. Germline lookup yields CDR1 SGHDT and CDR2 YYEEEE. CDR3 amino acids: CASSFLNTEAFF. CDR3 nucleotide sequence: TGTGCCAGCAGCTTTTTGAACACTGAAGCTTTCTTT.

V is TRBV12-3 or TRBV12-4 and J is TRBJ1-6, with D unresolved. There are 13 residues in the CDR3. V lost 6 bases and J 7 bases, leaving 10 bases between the germline ends. The CDR3 sequence is CASSPTRNSPLHF. Here the CDR3 DNA reads TGTGCCAGCAGCCCTACTAGAAATTCACCCCTCCACTTT.

The rearrangement uses TRBV2 and TRBJ1-5; 9 bases line up with TRBD1. Germline assignment: CDR1 SNHLY and CDR2 FYNNEI. This CDR3 is built from 16 residues. J gave up 7 bases and V 8 bases, and 15 bases lay outside the gene matches. The CDR3 region is CASRHPGQGSRQPQHF. The CDR3, as DNA: TGTGCCAGCCGCCACCCGGGACAGGGAAGTCGGCAGCCCCAGCATTTT.

The rearrangement uses TRBV19 and TRBJ2-5, with 7 nucleotides matching TRBD1. Germline lookup yields CDR1 LNHDA and CDR2 SQIVND (reference sequence). The CDR3 is 14 residues long. Trimming removed 5 bases from V and 1 base from J; junction bases left unmatched: 4. This chain's CDR3 is CASSSRQGQETQYF. CDR3 nucleotide sequence: TGTGCCAGTAGTTCGAGACAGGGCCAAGAGACCCAGTACTTC.

The chain carries TRBV10-3 and TRBJ1-1; 8 nucleotides agree with TRBD1. The CDR3 extends over 14 amino acids. V lost 4 bases and J lost 0; bases outside the gene matches: 1. Germline CDR1 and CDR2: ENHRY and SYGVKD. The DNA of the CDR3 is TGTGCCATCAGTGGGACAGGGTTGAACACTGAAGCTTTCTTT. Residues: CAISGTGLNTEAFF.

The chain joins TRBV18 to TRBJ2-7; 9 nucleotides line up with TRBD1. The germline gives CDR1 KGHSH, CDR2 LQKENI. V was clipped by 0 bases and J by 5 bases; unmatched bases: 2. CDR3 length equals 14 residues. The CDR3 is CASSPPGTGNEQYF. CDR3 nucleotides: TGTGCCAGCTCACCACCCGGGACAGGGAACGAGCAGTACTTC. Together with reference TRBV18 and TRBJ2-7, the CDR3 gives the full variable domain: NAGVMQNPRHLVRRRGQEARLRCSPMKGHSHVYWYRQLPEEGLKFMVYLQKENIIDESGMPKERFSAEFPKEGPSILRIQQVVRGDSAAYFCASSPPGTGNEQYFGPGTRLTVT.

This chain connects TRBV11-2 to TRBJ1-1; D may be TRBD1 (6 bases). CDR3 size: 14 residues. V lost 1 base, J lost 4 bases, and 10 bases lay in between. The germline V gene encodes CDR1 SGHAT and CDR2 FQNNGV. CDR3 sequence reads: CASSLVQGTTEAFF. The CDR3 DNA reads TGTGCCAGCAGCTTAGTGCAGGGGACCACTGAAGCTTTCTTT.

The rearrangement joins TRBV10-3 to TRBJ1-6; D is ambiguous. The germline V and J ends were trimmed by 10 bases and 6 bases, with 16 bases remaining between them. CDR3 length: 14 amino acids. The germline V gene encodes CDR1 ENHRY and CDR2 SYGVKD. In nucleotides, the CDR3 is TGTGCCACTCTTCCTGGACCGATTAATTCACCCCTCCACTTT. This gives the protein CATLPGPINSPLHF.

V usage is TRBV10-3 and J usage is TRBJ1-1; no clear D gene. V gave up 7 bases and J gave up 2 bases, with 17 bases separating them. CDR1 and CDR2 (germline): ENHRY, SYGVKD. This CDR3 spans 15 amino acids. CDR3 DNA sequence: TGTGCCATCAATCCCCTTGTGAAGGAAAACACTGAAGCTTTCTTT. Translated, it gives CAINPLVKENTEAFF.

This clone was counted once. The J gene is TRBJ1-2, the V gene TRBV2; no clear D. V was clipped by 4 bases and J by 2 bases, with 8 bases between them. CDR3 length equals 13 residues. Per the germline V gene, CDR1 is SNHLY and CDR2 is FYNNEI. In DNA, the CDR3 is TGTGCCAGCAGTGGTCGCCCGAACTATGGCTACACCTTC. Translation gives CASSGRPNYGYTF. Complete variable domain (other parts from reference TRBV2 and TRBJ1-2): EPEVTQTPSHQVTQMGQEVILRCVPISNHLYFYWYRQILGQKVEFLVSFYNNEISEKSEIFDDQFSVERPDGSNFTLKIRSTKLEDSAMYFCASSGRPNYGYTFGSGTRLTVV.

The chain couples TRBV30 to TRBJ1-3; D perhaps matches TRBD1 (6 bases). Germline V gene lookup returns CDR1 GTSNPN and CDR2 SVGIG (reference sequence). The CDR3 covers 13 residues. V was shortened by 3 bases and J by 7 bases, with 13 bases between the two germline ends. In DNA, the CDR3 is TGTGCCTGGAGCCGGGATCAGGGGAACACCATATATTTT. Translation: CAWSRDQGNTIYF. Complete variable domain (other parts from reference TRBV30 and TRBJ1-3): SQTIHQWPATLVQPVGSPLSLECTVEGTSNPNLYWYRQAAGRGLQLLFYSVGIGQISSEVPQNLSASRPQDRQFILSSKKLLLSDSGFYLCAWSRDQGNTIYFGEGSWLTVV.